The next 3 T cell receptor beta chains were all read from a single sample in a study of post-analysis software for immune sequencing data. These receptors' targets are unknown. Unique molecular identifiers were carried by the TCR beta cDNA libraries. TCRdb re-derived calls from the PCR reads in MiXCR, one entry per CDR3 protein. The sample contains approximately 350,000 distinct CDR3 sequences, about a third of which appear only once. Study-wide findings and caveats: Higher frequency in patients than in controls was seen for about 5 TRBV segments, with TRBV5-6, TRBV5-1 and TRBV20-1 among them.

Material: blood. The receptors stem from a girl aged 10-17 years with multiple sclerosis.

The genes are TRBV20-1 and TRBJ1-1; D ambiguous. CDR1 DFQATT and CDR2 SNEGSKA come from the germline V gene (reference sequence). Between the trimmed V and J ends, which lost 6 bases and 3 bases, there was a span of 11 bases. This CDR3 region has 12 residues. For the CDR3, the DNA is TGCAGTGCCCCCCATTGGGACACTGAAGCTTTCTTT. Protein sequence: CSAPHWDTEAFF.

The chain combines TRBV9 with TRBJ2-4, with D perhaps TRBD1 (5 bases). The V and J ends lost 3 bases and 0 bases respectively, with 10 bases between them. CDR1 SGDLS and CDR2 YYNGEE come from the germline V gene. The CDR3 consists of 15 residues. CDR3 sequence: CASSATGEAKNIQYF. DNA for the CDR3: TGTGCCAGCAGCGCAACAGGAGAAGCCAAAAACATTCAGTACTTC.

There are many counts of this clonotype. The chain has TRBV20-1 and TRBJ2-5, with a weak D call TRBD1 (6 bases). Per germline, CDR1 DFQATT and CDR2 SNEGSKA (reference sequence). The CDR3 consists of 14 residues. V dropped 0 bases and J dropped 5 bases, with 13 bases sitting between them. CDR3 in amino acids: CSARDGGKGETQYF. Here the CDR3 DNA reads TGCAGTGCTAGAGATGGGGGCAAGGGGGAGACCCAGTACTTC.